The TCR beta chain under discussion was sequenced for a study of blood T cell repertoires in COVID-19 (dated by TCRdb to 2020 to 2021). Broadly, across the study: Samples covering the acute and convalescent phases of COVID-19 were provided by collaborators in the United States, Italy and Spain. The prospective study material was composed of cDNA or gDNA derived from T cells, B-cell-depleted T cells, or PBMCs. Subjects who had been exposed to COVID-19, were actively infected with it, or had recovered from it provided the deeply sampled blood TCRbeta repertoires that made up the dataset. The repertoires were made available in a free public database intended to serve as a resource for research on the immune response to SARS-CoV-2. The samples were drawn from the first 160 participants of the ongoing ImmuneRACE study and from more than 1,000 subjects provided by 6 global collaborators. A de-identified subject ID, COVID-19 status, age in years and sex were almost always included in the sample metadata. Where HLA class I and class II types were available, the types were taken from metadata supplied by the sample provider, not from assay-based typing. General conclusions and limits of the study: Clinical and demographic metadata were provided uncurated, with the amount varying by source and participant.

Whole blood was collected in K2EDTA tubes by collaborating institutions according to the institutions' own protocols. For TCRbeta analysis, collaborator samples were shipped as frozen whole blood, as isolated PBMCs, or as DNA extracted from either sample type. TCRbeta CDR3 regions were amplified from genomic DNA using the immunoSEQ Assay, a bias-controlled multiplex PCR. Per the original workflow: Within the assay, amplification of reference gene primers was used to estimate how many nucleated cells each sample contained. Sequence reads were collapsed and filtered to measure the absolute abundance of every unique TCRbeta CDR3 rearrangement. Productive Simpson clonality was computed per sample as the square root of Simpson's diversity index over productive rearrangements. This immuneACCESS table, as held by TCRdb, lists in-frame sequences with V and J called but not all clones. Of the missing ones, under half trace to an unresolved V gene in checked studies; the others have no known cause. That table gives V, J and clone size, and the DNA gave D and trimming. The sample table shows 95,000 to 150,000 clones, and about four fifths are seen once. The ten largest make up 2.3% of the sample.

About this clone itself: Its antigen has not been determined. Per-base qualities were not stored, and no clone one base away is much larger.

CDR1 and CDR2 are drawn from the germline V gene (reference sequence): SEHNR, FQNEAQ. V and J are truncated by 5 bases and 2 bases respectively, leaving an intervening sequence of 13 bases. The CDR3 runs 14 residues from the cysteine to the phenylalanine. Kept here is only the CDR3 DNA, which spans 42 bases and is read in frame from base 1. This sequence was found in a man in his 70s with acute or convalescent COVID-19. Source material: peripheral blood. The V gene is TRBV7-9 and the J gene is TRBJ2-7; no D segment can be confidently identified. The encoded CDR3 is CASSRNAQTYEQYF. The bases are TGTGCCAGCAGCCGAAACGCACAGACCTACGAGCAGTACTTC.